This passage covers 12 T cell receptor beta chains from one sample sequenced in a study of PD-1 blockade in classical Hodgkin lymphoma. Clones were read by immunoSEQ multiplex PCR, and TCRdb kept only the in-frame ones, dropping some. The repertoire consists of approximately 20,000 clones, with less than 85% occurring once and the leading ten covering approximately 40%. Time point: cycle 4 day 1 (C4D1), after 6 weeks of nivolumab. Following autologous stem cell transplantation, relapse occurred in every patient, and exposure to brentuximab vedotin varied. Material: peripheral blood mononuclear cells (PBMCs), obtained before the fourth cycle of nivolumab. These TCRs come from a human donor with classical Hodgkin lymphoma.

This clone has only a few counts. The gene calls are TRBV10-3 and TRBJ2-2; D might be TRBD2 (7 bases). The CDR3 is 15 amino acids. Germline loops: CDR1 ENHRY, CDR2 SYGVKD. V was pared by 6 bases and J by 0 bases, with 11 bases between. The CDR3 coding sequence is TGTGCCATCAGCTGGGGGGGCCCGAACACCGGGGAGCTGTTTTTT. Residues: CAISWGGPNTGELFF.

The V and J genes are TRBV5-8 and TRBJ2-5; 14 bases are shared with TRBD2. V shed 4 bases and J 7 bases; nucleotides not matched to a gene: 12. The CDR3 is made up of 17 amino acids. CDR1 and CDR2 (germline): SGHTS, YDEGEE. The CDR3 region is CASSAPGLAGGGLTQYF. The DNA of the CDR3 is TGTGCCAGCAGCGCCCCCGGACTAGCGGGGGGTGGACTGACCCAGTACTTC.

For the CDR3, the DNA is TGCGCCAGCAGTGAGTCCGGCCGAAAGGGGGAACCCCAATTGTCCTATGGCTACACCTTC. This gives the protein CASSESGRKGEPQLSYGYTF. J is TRBJ1-2 and V is TRBV10-1; perhaps TRBD1 as D (6 bases). There are 20 residues in the CDR3. The V end lost 0 bases, the J end lost 4 bases, and 27 bases lay between the germline ends. Germline CDR1 reads WNHNN; CDR2 reads SYGVQD (reference sequence).

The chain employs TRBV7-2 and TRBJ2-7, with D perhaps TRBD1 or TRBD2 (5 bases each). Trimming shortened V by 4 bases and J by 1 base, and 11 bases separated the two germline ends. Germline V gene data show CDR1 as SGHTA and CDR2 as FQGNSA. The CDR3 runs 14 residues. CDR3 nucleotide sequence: TGTGCCAGCAGCTCTTGGGACGGGTCCTACGAGCAGTACTTC. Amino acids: CASSSWDGSYEQYF.

CDR3 bases: TGTGCCAGCAGCCCTACGGGGTCGGGAGGACTCACCGGGGAGCTGTTTTTT. It codes for CASSPTGSGGLTGELFF. The V gene is TRBV7-3, the J gene TRBJ2-2; TRBD2 matches at 7 bases. Germline CDR1 reads SGHTA; CDR2 reads FQGTGA. V gave up 5 bases and J gave up 4 bases; unmatched junction bases: 13. CDR3 length equals 17 residues.

CDR3 coding DNA: TGTGCCAGCGCCAAGGGGGTAGATACGCAGTATTTT. Protein product: CASAKGVDTQYF. This chain joins TRBV7-2 and TRBJ2-3; possible D gene TRBD1, 6 bases. The germline V gene has CDR1 SGHTA and CDR2 FQGNSA. CDR3 length: 12 residues. V gave up 8 bases and J gave up 5 bases, with 11 bases separating them. Based on the CDR3 plus reference TRBV7-2 and TRBJ2-3, the full variable domain is GAGVSQSPSNKVTEKGKDVELRCDPISGHTALYWYRQSLGQGLEFLIYFQGNSAPDKSGLPSDRFSAERTGGSVSTLTIQRTQQEDSAVYLCASAKGVDTQYFGPGTRLTVL.

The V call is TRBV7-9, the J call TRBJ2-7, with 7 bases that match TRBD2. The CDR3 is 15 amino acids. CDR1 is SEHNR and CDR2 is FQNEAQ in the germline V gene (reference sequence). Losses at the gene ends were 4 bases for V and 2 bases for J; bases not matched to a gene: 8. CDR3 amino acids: CASSYWRENTYEQYF. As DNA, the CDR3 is TGTGCCAGCAGCTACTGGCGGGAGAACACCTACGAGCAGTACTTC.

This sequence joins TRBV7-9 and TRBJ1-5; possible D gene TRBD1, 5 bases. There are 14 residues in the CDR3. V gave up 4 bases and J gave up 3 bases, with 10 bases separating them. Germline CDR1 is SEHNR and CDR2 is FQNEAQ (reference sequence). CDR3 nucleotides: TGTGCCAGCAGCTCCCCAGGGATCAATCAGCCCCAGCATTTT. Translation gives CASSSPGINQPQHF.

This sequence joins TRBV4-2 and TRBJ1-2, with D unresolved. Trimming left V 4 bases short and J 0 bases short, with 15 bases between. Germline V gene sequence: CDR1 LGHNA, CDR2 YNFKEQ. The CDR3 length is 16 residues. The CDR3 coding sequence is TGTGCCAGCAGCCCGCAGCGGCACTTCGCTAACTATGGCTACACCTTC. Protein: CASSPQRHFANYGYTF.

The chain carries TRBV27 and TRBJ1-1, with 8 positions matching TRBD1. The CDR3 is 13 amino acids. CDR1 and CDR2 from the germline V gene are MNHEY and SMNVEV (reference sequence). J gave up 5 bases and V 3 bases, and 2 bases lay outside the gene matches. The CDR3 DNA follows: TGTGCCAGCAGTTTCAGGGGGCGAACTGAAGCTTTCTTT. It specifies CASSFRGRTEAFF.

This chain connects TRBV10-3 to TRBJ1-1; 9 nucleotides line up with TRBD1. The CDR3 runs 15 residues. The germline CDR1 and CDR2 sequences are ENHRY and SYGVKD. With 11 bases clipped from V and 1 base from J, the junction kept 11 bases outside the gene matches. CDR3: CAVEEDRGKNTEAFF. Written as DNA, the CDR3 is TGTGCCGTAGAAGAGGACAGGGGAAAGAACACTGAAGCTTTCTTT.

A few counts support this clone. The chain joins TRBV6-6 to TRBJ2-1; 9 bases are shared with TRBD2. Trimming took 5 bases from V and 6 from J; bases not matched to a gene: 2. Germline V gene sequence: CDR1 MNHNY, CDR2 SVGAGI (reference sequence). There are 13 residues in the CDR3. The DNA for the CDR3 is TGTGCCAGCAGTCCGGGACTAGCCAATGAGCAGTTCTTC. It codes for CASSPGLANEQFF.